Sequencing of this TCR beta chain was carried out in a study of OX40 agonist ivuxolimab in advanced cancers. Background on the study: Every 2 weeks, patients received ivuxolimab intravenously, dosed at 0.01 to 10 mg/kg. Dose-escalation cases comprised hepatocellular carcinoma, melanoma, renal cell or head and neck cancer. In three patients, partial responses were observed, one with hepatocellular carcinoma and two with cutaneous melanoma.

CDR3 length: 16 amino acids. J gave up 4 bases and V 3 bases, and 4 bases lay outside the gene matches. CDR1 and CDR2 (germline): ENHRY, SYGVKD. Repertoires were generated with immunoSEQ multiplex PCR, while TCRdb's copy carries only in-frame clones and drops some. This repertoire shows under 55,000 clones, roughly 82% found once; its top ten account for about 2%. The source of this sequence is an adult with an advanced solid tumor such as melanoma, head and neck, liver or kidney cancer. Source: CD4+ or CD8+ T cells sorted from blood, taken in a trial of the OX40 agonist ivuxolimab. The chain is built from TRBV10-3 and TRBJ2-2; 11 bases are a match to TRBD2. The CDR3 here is CAISETTSGVTGELFF. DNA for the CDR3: TGTGCCATCAGTGAAACGACTAGCGGGGTCACCGGGGAGCTGTTTTTT.